This T cell receptor beta chain emerged from a study of T cell responses to AZD1222 COVID-19 vaccine. Study conclusions and caveats: Donor demographics were predominantly white British with a female majority; clonal diversity may be underestimated. Sampled repertoires all dated from after the peak T cell response.

Repertoires were generated with immunoSEQ multiplex PCR, while TCRdb's copy carries only in-frame clones and drops some. The repertoire includes about 140,000 clones, just over 90% of them detected once, and more than 3% sits in the top ten. The V gene's germline CDR1 is LNHDA and CDR2 SQIVND (reference sequence). The V and J ends lost 6 bases and 0 bases respectively, with 24 bases between them. The length of the CDR3 is 20 residues. On this clone itself: Antigen specificity is unknown.

The TCR originated in an adult in good health. The sequencing used peripheral blood, collected on day 0 of AZD1222 vaccination. The genes are TRBV19 and TRBJ1-6; D gene unclear. The CDR3 is CASSPRPLTSGSSYNSPLHF. The DNA for the CDR3 is TGTGCCAGTAGCCCCCGACCCCTGACATCGGGGAGCTCCTATAATTCACCCCTCCACTTT.